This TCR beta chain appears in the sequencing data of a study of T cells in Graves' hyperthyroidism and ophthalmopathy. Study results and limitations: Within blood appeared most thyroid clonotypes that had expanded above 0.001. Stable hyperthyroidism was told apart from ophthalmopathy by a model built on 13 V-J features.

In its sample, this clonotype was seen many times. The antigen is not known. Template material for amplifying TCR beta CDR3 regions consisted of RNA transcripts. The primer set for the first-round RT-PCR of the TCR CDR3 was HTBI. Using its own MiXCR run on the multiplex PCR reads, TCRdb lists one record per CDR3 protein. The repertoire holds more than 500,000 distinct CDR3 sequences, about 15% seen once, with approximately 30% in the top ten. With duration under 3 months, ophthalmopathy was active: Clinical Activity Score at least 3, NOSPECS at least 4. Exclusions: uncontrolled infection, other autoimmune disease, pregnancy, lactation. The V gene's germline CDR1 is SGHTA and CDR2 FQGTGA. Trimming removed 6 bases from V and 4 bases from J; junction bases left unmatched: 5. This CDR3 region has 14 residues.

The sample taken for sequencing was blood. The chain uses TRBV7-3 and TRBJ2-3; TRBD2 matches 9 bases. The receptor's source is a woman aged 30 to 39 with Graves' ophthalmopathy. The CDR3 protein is CASSPSGNADTQYF. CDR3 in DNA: TGTGCCAGCAGTCCTAGCGGGAATGCAGATACGCAGTATTTT.